Below are 21 T cell receptor beta chains sequenced from a single sample in a study of T cell changes during pregnancy in multiple sclerosis. TCRdb's copy holds only in-frame clones and misses some; the assay was immunoSEQ multiplex PCR. The sample contains roughly 100,000 clones, around 92% of which appear only once. Here the sequenced sample was peripheral blood, taken after pregnancy. All receptors derive from a female donor with multiple sclerosis, enrolled in a pregnancy study.

The genes are TRBV5-6 and TRBJ2-7; 9 positions agree with TRBD1. The trim removed 1 base at V and 7 bases at J, leaving 9 bases unmatched. CDR1 and CDR2 (germline): SGHDT, YYEEEE. The CDR3 runs 15 residues. CDR3 in amino acids: CASSLSTGGFTEQYF. In DNA, the CDR3 is TGTGCCAGCAGCTTGTCGACAGGGGGTTTTACGGAGCAGTACTTC.

V and J are TRBV6-5 and TRBJ2-5; no reliable D call. V was cut by 2 bases and J by 4 bases, with 8 bases left in between. CDR1 and CDR2 (germline): MNHEY, SVGAGI. CDR3 length equals 13 residues. The CDR3 DNA reads as TGTGCCAGCAGTTACGCCTATCTAGAGACCCAGTACTTC. Protein product: CASSYAYLETQYF.

The chain links TRBV7-2 to TRBJ2-7, with a possible D match to TRBD2 (6 bases). Trimming took 7 bases from V and 7 from J, leaving 23 bases between them. In germline, CDR1 is SGHTA, CDR2 FQGNSA. The CDR3 loop spans 15 amino acids. The CDR3 region is CASTFTGSPIQEQYF. In nucleotides, the CDR3 is TGTGCCAGCACCTTTACCGGGAGCCCCATTCAGGAGCAGTACTTC.

This rearrangement joins TRBV4-2 to TRBJ2-7, with 10 bases fitting TRBD1. The CDR3 totals 16 residues. CDR1 is LGHNA and CDR2 is YNFKEQ in the germline V gene. Losses at the gene ends were 1 base for V and 6 bases for J; bases not matched to a gene: 9. The CDR3 bases are TGTGCCAGCAGCCAAGGATCTAGACAGGGGGCCGCCGAGCAGTACTTC. Its protein product is CASSQGSRQGAAEQYF.

Note on this clone: The junction departs from the called germline gene at one end, perhaps through a read error. The V gene is TRBV9, the J gene TRBJ2-3; perhaps TRBD1 as D (6 bases). Germline lookup yields CDR1 SGDLS and CDR2 YYNGEE. The CDR3 length is 17 residues. Here the CDR3 DNA reads TGTGCCAGCAGCGGACCAGCAGGGGTGGCTAGCAAAGATACGCAGTATTTT. Translated: CASSGPAGVASKDTQYF.

The chain's CDR3 is CASRTGTGGTGNTIYF. CDR3 nucleotides: TGTGCCAGCAGGACGGGGACAGGGGGGACTGGAAACACCATATATTTT. This chain uses TRBV6-6 with TRBJ1-3; TRBD1 agrees at 11 bases. V shed 6 bases and J 2 bases; nucleotides not matched to a gene: 6. This CDR3 has 16 residues. The germline CDR1 and CDR2 sequences are MNHNY and SVGAGI (reference sequence).

This clone was detected only once. The rearrangement joins TRBV4-1 to TRBJ1-6, with D maybe TRBD1 (6 bases). The CDR3 is 16 amino acids. V was shortened by 1 base and J by 9 bases, with 16 bases between the two germline ends. Germline V gene data show CDR1 as MGHRA and CDR2 as YSYEKL. CDR3 amino acids: CASSQGLQGGSSPLHF. The CDR3 coding sequence is TGCGCCAGCAGCCAAGGCCTACAGGGTGGAAGTTCACCCCTCCACTTT.

The gene calls are TRBV25-1 and TRBJ2-5, with TRBD2 as a possible D gene (5 bases). Trimming shortened V by 5 bases and J by 2 bases, and 9 bases separated the two germline ends. CDR1 and CDR2 (germline): MGHDK, SYGVNS. The CDR3 is 13 amino acids. This chain's CDR3 is CASSSRDQETQYF. The CDR3 DNA reads TGTGCCAGCAGTTCCCGGGATCAAGAGACCCAGTACTTC. The full variable domain, its missing parts supplied by reference TRBV25-1 and TRBJ2-5, is EADIYQTPRYLVIGTGKKITLECSQTMGHDKMYWYQQDPGMELHLIHYSYGVNSTEKGDLSSESTVSRIRTEHFPLTLESARPSHTSQYLCASSSRDQETQYFGPGTRLLVL.

In its sample, this clone was seen a few times. V is TRBV5-4 and J is TRBJ1-5, with D unclear. Germline CDR1 is SGHNT and CDR2 is YYREEE (reference sequence). This CDR3 spans 15 amino acids. The V end lost 5 bases, the J end lost 5 bases, and 17 bases lay between the germline ends. The CDR3 bases are TGTGCCAGCAGTCGGTCCCCATCCCCGGATCAGCCCCAGCATTTT. As protein: CASSRSPSPDQPQHF.

The chain has TRBV7-6 and TRBJ1-1; 8 positions agree with TRBD1. This CDR3 region has 15 residues. Germline CDR1 SGHVS, CDR2 FNYEAQ. V lost 5 bases to trimming and J lost 1 base; unmatched junction nucleotides: 6. CDR3 sequence: CASSPNRGANTEAFF. The CDR3 DNA reads as TGTGCCAGCAGCCCAAACAGGGGGGCGAACACTGAAGCTTTCTTT.

This clone was observed a single time. V and J are TRBV25-1 and TRBJ2-7; 8 bases are shared with TRBD1. Germline V gives CDR1 MGHDK, CDR2 SYGVNS. This CDR3 has 12 amino acids. Trimming at V came to 6 bases and at J to 2 bases, leaving 0 bases not matched to a gene. CDR3 residues: CASRGQAYEQYF. In DNA form, the CDR3 reads TGTGCCAGCAGGGGACAGGCCTACGAGCAGTACTTC.

J is TRBJ2-1 and V is TRBV9; D not certain. This CDR3 comprises 13 residues. Trimming pared 2 bases from V and 7 bases from J, leaving 10 bases between. Germline values: CDR1 SGDLS, CDR2 YYNGEE. CDR3 bases: TGTGCCAGCAGCGTCCCGTGGGCAAATGAGCAGTTCTTC. Residues: CASSVPWANEQFF.

The chain joins TRBV7-2 to TRBJ1-2, with 7 positions matching TRBD1. Germline CDR1 SGHTA, CDR2 FQGNSA. Trimming cost V 5 bases and J 4 bases; bases outside gene matches: 16. This CDR3 spans 17 amino acids. The CDR3 DNA reads as TGTGCCAGCAGCGGGCAGACAGGGTTTAATCTCGGCTATGGCTACACCTTC. The encoded protein is CASSGQTGFNLGYGYTF.

The V call is TRBV6-1, the J call TRBJ1-2; D is undetermined. Looked up from germline, CDR1 is MNHNS and CDR2 is SASEGT. The V end lost 1 base, the J end lost 2 bases, and 8 bases lay between the germline ends. This CDR3 has 14 amino acids. CDR3 region: CASSEVGGNYGYTF. The CDR3 nucleotides read TGTGCCAGCAGTGAAGTTGGAGGGAACTATGGCTACACCTTC.

The chain employs TRBV7-6 and TRBJ2-1, with 8 bases identical to TRBD1. Germline values: CDR1 SGHVS, CDR2 FNYEAQ. V gave up 5 bases and J gave up 7 bases; unmatched junction bases: 16. The CDR3 totals 17 residues. The CDR3 bases are TGTGCCAGCAGCCCGGCCAGGGGGCGCGTTCGGGGGAATGAGCAGTTCTTC. Translated, it gives CASSPARGRVRGNEQFF.

This clone was seen once. V and J are TRBV4-2 and TRBJ1-5, with 8 bases identical to TRBD1. Unmatched junction bases numbered 1, after V lost 0 bases and J lost 3 bases. Germline V gene sequence: CDR1 LGHNA, CDR2 YNFKEQ. The CDR3 length is 15 residues. CDR3: CASSQDRGLNQPQHF. DNA of the CDR3: TGTGCCAGCAGCCAAGACAGGGGGCTCAATCAGCCCCAGCATTTT.

The rearrangement links TRBV5-4 to TRBJ2-5; D call uncertain. CDR3 size: 13 residues. Germline CDR1 SGHNT, CDR2 YYREEE (reference sequence). V was clipped by 4 bases and J by 5 bases, with 12 bases between them. The chain's CDR3 is CASSTARWETQYF. In DNA, the CDR3 is TGTGCCAGCAGCACCGCCAGATGGGAGACCCAGTACTTC.

The chain joins TRBV28 to TRBJ2-7; possibly TRBD1 for D (6 bases). This CDR3 contains 12 residues. CDR1 and CDR2 from the germline V gene are MDHEN and SYDVKM. V gave up 8 bases and J gave up 7 bases, with 15 bases separating them. CDR3 sequence reads: CASGGPGAEQYF. CDR3 DNA sequence: TGTGCCAGCGGTGGGCCAGGGGCTGAGCAGTACTTC.

This clone appeared a single time. J is TRBJ1-1 and V is TRBV19; TRBD1 matches 8 bases. V was clipped by 7 bases and J by 3 bases; unmatched bases: 7. Germline V gives CDR1 LNHDA, CDR2 SQIVND (reference sequence). The length of the CDR3 is 14 residues. CDR3 loop: CASINQGAYTEAFF. CDR3 bases: TGTGCCAGTATTAATCAGGGGGCTTACACTGAAGCTTTCTTT.

V and J are TRBV6-5 and TRBJ2-7; no reliable D call. V was pared by 7 bases and J by 5 bases, with 15 bases between. The CDR3 runs 13 residues. CDR1 and CDR2 (germline): MNHEY, SVGAGI. CDR3 residues: CASKLLVTHEQYF. DNA for the CDR3: TGTGCCAGCAAACTTCTAGTAACCCACGAGCAGTACTTC.

The V and J genes are TRBV7-6 and TRBJ2-2, with 8 bases that match TRBD2. This CDR3 region has 15 residues. Germline V CDR1 and CDR2: SGHVS, FNYEAQ. V was pared by 5 bases and J by 7 bases, with 9 bases of the junction left unmatched. DNA for the CDR3: TGTGCCAGCAGCCCGGGACTAGGTGGCATCGGGGAGCTGTTTTTT. The encoded protein is CASSPGLGGIGELFF.